This TCR beta chain comes out of a study of blood T cells in healthy people across ages. Study-level findings and limits: Whereas aged donors had fewer naive CD4+ cells, long-lived donors had more of them and higher diversity. Per-million-T-cell TCR beta diversity fell roughly linearly with age.

A sample-barcoded 5' primer and a J-beta primer mix were used in a second PCR of roughly 7 to 11 cycles. A single record per CDR3 protein comes from TCRdb applying MiXCR to the 5' RACE reads. The table lists fewer than 950,000 distinct CDR3 sequences, about 48% of them singletons. This clonotype appeared a single time. Its antigen remains unknown. Every participating donor contributed around 9.5 milliliters of peripheral blood through a draw. Whenever a sample was processed, at least 7 million PBMCs were isolated. Specimen: blood. The origin of this receptor is a man older than 75 in good health.

The CDR3 spells CASNGRGGTQYF. As DNA, the CDR3 is TGTGCCAGCAACGGGAGGGGAGGTACGCAGTATTTT. The chain uses TRBV6-6 and TRBJ2-3, with 8 bases identical to TRBD2. This CDR3 is 12 amino acids long. The trim removed 7 bases at V and 8 bases at J, leaving 5 bases unmatched. Germline V gene sequence: CDR1 MNHNY, CDR2 SVGAGI (reference sequence).